Below, 10 T cell receptor beta chains from the same sample are listed, as sequenced in a study of PD-1 blockade in mismatch repair-deficient tumors. Produced via immunoSEQ multiplex PCR; TCRdb's table is partial and in-frame only. The sample consists of over 100,000 clones, about 80% of them appearing once. Sequenced here: peripheral blood, sampled approximately 60 weeks after starting pembrolizumab. The source of these receptors is an adult with mismatch repair-deficient cancer.

The chain links TRBV9 to TRBJ1-2; 11 positions agree with TRBD1. Germline values: CDR1 SGDLS, CDR2 YYNGEE. This CDR3 comprises 17 residues. V was pared by 3 bases and J by 4 bases, with 11 bases of the junction left unmatched. The CDR3 coding sequence is TGTGCCAGCAGCGGAGGACAGGGGGCTGTCCCACTCTATGGCTACACCTTC. This gives the protein CASSGGQGAVPLYGYTF.

The V call is TRBV19, the J call TRBJ1-1; D is undetermined. Between the trimmed V and J ends, which lost 3 bases and 6 bases, there was a span of 11 bases. The CDR3 length is 13 residues. CDR1 LNHDA and CDR2 SQIVND come from the germline V gene (reference sequence). For the CDR3, the DNA is TGTGCCAGTAGTATCTTCTGGTCAGCTGAAGCTTTCTTT. It translates to CASSIFWSAEAFF.

The genes are TRBV7-6 and TRBJ2-1, with 16 bases that match TRBD2. This CDR3 is built from 17 residues. Germline V gives CDR1 SGHVS, CDR2 FNYEAQ. V trimming: 5 bases; J trimming: 7 bases; junction bases outside the gene matches: 8. Here the CDR3 DNA reads TGTGCCAGCAGCCCGTCCGGGACTAGCGGGAGGGTGAATGAGCAGTTCTTC. This gives the protein CASSPSGTSGRVNEQFF.

The V gene is TRBV18, the J gene TRBJ1-1; weak D call: TRBD1 (5 bases). This CDR3 has 13 amino acids. V lost 5 bases and J lost 3, with 10 bases in between. Looked up from germline, CDR1 is KGHSH and CDR2 is LQKENI. This CDR3 is CASSDRRDTEAFF. CDR3 bases: TGTGCCAGCTCAGACAGAAGGGACACTGAAGCTTTCTTT.

The chain joins TRBV12-5 to TRBJ2-1; 11 bases map to TRBD2. The CDR3 covers 20 residues. The germline V gene has CDR1 LGHNT and CDR2 FRNRAP. After removal of 0 bases from V and 7 bases from J, the junction contained 17 bases not matched to a gene. The CDR3 spells CASGLVLIALAGGASNEQFF. The CDR3 coding sequence is TGTGCTAGTGGTTTGGTACTAATCGCTCTAGCGGGAGGAGCGTCAAATGAGCAGTTCTTC.

The chain is built from TRBV5-1 and TRBJ2-5, with TRBD2 matching over 7 bases. Looked up from germline, CDR1 is SGHRS and CDR2 is YFSETQ. CDR3 length: 13 residues. The V segment lost 5 bases and the J segment 1 base; nucleotides outside the gene matches: 2. Here the CDR3 reads CASRGTTQETQYF. The CDR3 bases are TGCGCCAGCAGGGGGACTACCCAAGAGACCCAGTACTTC.

The DNA of the CDR3 is TGCAGCGTTGATCTAGATACGCAGTATTTT. Its translation is CSVDLDTQYF. This rearrangement joins TRBV29-1 to TRBJ2-3; D remains unclear. Trimming cost V 3 bases and J 5 bases, with 3 bases left between them. There are 10 residues in the CDR3. Germline V gives CDR1 SQVTM, CDR2 ANQGSEA.

The chain joins TRBV5-4 to TRBJ1-1, with D possibly being TRBD1 (5 bases). The CDR3 length is 14 residues. Trimming took off 4 bases at V and 1 base at J, with 11 bases between the two ends. The V gene's germline CDR1 is SGHNT and CDR2 YYREEE (reference sequence). CDR3 bases: TGTGCCAGCAGCACAGGTATGCAGAACACTGAAGCTTTCTTT. Its protein is CASSTGMQNTEAFF.

The chain is built from TRBV7-9 and TRBJ1-1, with a tentative D call TRBD1 (6 bases). The CDR3 is 12 residues long. V gave up 5 bases and J gave up 7 bases, with 11 bases separating them. Germline CDR1 is SEHNR and CDR2 is FQNEAQ (reference sequence). The CDR3 sequence: CASSQTGYEAFF. DNA of the CDR3: TGTGCCAGCAGCCAGACAGGATATGAAGCTTTCTTT. The full variable domain, its missing parts supplied by reference TRBV7-9 and TRBJ1-1, is DTGVSQNPRHKITKRGQNVTFRCDPISEHNRLYWYRQTLGQGPEFLTYFQNEAQLEKSRLLSDRFSAERPKGSFSTLEIQRTEQGDSAMYLCASSQTGYEAFFGQGTRLTVV.

The chain is built from TRBV5-1 and TRBJ2-1; D call uncertain. CDR1 SGHRS and CDR2 YFSETQ come from the germline V gene. The CDR3 runs 14 residues. V was cut by 0 bases and J by 10 bases, with 14 bases left in between. In DNA form, the CDR3 reads TGCGCCAGCAGCTTGGACCCTGTAGGTTCCGAGCAGTTCTTC. It codes for CASSLDPVGSEQFF.